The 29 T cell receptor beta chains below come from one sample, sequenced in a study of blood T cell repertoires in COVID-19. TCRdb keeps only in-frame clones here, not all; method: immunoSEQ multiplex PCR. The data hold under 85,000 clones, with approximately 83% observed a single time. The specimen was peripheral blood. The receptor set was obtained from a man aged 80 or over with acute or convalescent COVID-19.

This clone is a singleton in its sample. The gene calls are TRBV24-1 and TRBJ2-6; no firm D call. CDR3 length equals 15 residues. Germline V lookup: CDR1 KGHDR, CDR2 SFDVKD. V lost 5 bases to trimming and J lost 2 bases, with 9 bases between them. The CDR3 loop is CATSAQIAGANVLTF. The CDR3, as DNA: TGTGCCACCAGTGCCCAGATTGCTGGGGCCAACGTCCTGACTTTC.

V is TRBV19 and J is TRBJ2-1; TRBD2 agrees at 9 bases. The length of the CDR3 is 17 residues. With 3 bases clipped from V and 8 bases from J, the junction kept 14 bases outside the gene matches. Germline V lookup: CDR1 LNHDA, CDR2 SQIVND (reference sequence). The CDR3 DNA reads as TGTGCCAGTAGTATCCCCCAATGGCGGGAGGGGAGGGATGAGCAGTTCTTC. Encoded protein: CASSIPQWREGRDEQFF.

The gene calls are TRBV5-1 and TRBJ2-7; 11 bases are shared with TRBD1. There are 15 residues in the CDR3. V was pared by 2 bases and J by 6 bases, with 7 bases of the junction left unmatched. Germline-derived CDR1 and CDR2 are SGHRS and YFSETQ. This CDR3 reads CASSLPGQGEGEQYF. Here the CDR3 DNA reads TGCGCCAGCAGCTTACCGGGACAGGGGGAGGGCGAGCAGTACTTC.

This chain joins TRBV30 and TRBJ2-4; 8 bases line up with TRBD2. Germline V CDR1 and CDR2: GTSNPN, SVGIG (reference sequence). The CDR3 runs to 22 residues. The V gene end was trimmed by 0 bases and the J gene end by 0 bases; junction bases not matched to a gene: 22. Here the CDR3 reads CAWSVQSLRGGDATLAKNIQYF. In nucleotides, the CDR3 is TGTGCCTGGAGTGTACAATCGCTTCGGGGGGGGGACGCAACTTTAGCCAAAAACATTCAGTACTTC.

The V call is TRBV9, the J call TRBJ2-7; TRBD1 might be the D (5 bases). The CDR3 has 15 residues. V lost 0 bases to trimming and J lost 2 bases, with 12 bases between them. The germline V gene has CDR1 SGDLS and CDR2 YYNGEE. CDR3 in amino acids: CASSVGPRAPYEQYF. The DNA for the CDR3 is TGTGCCAGCAGCGTAGGGCCCAGGGCGCCCTACGAGCAGTACTTC.

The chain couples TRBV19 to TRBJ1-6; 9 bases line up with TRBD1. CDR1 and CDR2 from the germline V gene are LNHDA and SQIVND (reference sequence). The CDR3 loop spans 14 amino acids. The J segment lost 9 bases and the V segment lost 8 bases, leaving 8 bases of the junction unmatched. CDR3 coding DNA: TGTGCCAGTGGGGCCGGGACAGGGACTTCACCCCTCCACTTT. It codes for CASGAGTGTSPLHF.

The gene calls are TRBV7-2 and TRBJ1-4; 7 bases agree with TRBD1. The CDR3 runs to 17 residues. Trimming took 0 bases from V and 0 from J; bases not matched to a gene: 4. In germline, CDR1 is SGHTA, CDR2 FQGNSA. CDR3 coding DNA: TGTGCCAGCAGCTTAGCGGGACAGCTTACAACTAATGAAAAACTGTTTTTT. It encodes CASSLAGQLTTNEKLFF.

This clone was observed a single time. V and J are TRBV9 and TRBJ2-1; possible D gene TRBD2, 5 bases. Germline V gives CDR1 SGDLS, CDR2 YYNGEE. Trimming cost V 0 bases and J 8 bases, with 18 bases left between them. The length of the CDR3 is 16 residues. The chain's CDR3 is CASSVERRGLMYEQFF. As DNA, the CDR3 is TGTGCCAGCAGCGTAGAGCGGAGAGGGTTAATGTATGAGCAGTTCTTC. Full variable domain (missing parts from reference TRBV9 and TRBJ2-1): DSGVTQTPKHLITATGQRVTLRCSPRSGDLSVYWYQQSLDQGLQFLIQYYNGEERAKGNILERFSAQQFPDLHSELNLSSLELGDSALYFCASSVERRGLMYEQFFGPGTRLTVL.

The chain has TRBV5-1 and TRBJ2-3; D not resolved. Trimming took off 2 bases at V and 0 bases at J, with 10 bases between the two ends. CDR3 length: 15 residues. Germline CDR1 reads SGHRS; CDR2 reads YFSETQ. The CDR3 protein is CASSLSVASTDTQYF. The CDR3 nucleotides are TGCGCCAGCAGCTTATCAGTGGCCAGCACAGATACGCAGTATTTT.

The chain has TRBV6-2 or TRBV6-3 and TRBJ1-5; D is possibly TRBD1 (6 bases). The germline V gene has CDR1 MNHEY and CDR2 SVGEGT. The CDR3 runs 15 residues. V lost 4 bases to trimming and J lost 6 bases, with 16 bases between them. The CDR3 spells CASSSPQGVGQPQHF. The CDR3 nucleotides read TGTGCCAGCAGTTCCCCACAGGGAGTGGGTCAGCCCCAGCATTTT.

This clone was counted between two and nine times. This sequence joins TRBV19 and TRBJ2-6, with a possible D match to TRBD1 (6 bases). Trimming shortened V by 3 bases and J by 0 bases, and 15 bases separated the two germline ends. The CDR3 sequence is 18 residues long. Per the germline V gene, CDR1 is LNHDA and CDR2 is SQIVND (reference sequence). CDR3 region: CASSITGRVDSGANVLTF. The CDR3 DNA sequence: TGTGCCAGTAGTATTACAGGGCGTGTTGACTCTGGGGCCAACGTCCTGACTTTC.

CDR3 amino acids: CASSPRGLATNTGELFF. The CDR3 DNA reads as TGTGCCAGCAGCCCACGGGGACTAGCGACGAACACCGGGGAGCTGTTTTTT. The J gene is TRBJ2-2, the V gene TRBV12-1; the table's D call TRBD2 went unverified against the DNA. TRBV12-1 is tagged as a pseudogene. The CDR3 runs 17 residues.

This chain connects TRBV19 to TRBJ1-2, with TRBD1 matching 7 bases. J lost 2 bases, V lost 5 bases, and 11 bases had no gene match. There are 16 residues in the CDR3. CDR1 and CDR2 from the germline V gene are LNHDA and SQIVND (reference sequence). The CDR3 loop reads CASSSPGTATNYGYTF. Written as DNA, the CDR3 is TGTGCCAGTAGTTCCCCCGGGACAGCAACCAACTATGGCTACACCTTC.

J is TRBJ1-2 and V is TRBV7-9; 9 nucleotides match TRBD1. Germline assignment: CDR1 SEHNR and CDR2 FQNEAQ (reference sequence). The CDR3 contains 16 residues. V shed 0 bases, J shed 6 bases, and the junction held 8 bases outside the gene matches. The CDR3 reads CASSLALSGQGDGYTF. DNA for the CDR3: TGTGCCAGCAGCTTAGCGCTATCGGGACAGGGCGATGGCTACACCTTC.

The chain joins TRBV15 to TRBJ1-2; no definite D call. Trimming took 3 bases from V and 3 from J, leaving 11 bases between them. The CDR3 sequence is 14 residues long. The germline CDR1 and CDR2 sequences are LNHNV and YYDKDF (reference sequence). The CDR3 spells CATSSGQTDYGYTF. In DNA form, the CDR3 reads TGTGCCACCAGCAGTGGGCAGACGGACTATGGCTACACCTTC.

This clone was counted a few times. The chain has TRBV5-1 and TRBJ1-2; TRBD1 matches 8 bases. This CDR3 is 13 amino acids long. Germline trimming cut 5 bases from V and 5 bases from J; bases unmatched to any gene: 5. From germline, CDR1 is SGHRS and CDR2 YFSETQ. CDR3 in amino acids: CASRNTGGYGYTF. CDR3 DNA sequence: TGCGCCAGCAGAAATACAGGGGGGTATGGCTACACCTTC. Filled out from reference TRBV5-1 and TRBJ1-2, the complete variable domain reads KAGVTQTPRYLIKTRGQQVTLSCSPISGHRSVSWYQQTPGQGLQFLFEYFSETQRNKGNFPGRFSGRQFSNSRSEMNVSTLELGDSALYLCASRNTGGYGYTFGSGTRLTVV.

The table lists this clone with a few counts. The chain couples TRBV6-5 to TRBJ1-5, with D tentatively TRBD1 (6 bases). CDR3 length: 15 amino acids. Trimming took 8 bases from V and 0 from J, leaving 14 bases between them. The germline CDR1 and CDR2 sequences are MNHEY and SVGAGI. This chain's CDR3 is CASAGGGVSNQPQHF. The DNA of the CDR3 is TGTGCCAGCGCGGGGGGCGGAGTTAGCAATCAGCCCCAGCATTTT.

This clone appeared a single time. CDR3 sequence reads: CASQGTGKSPLHF. CDR3 sequence (DNA): TGTGCCAGTCAAGGGACAGGGAAATCACCCCTCCACTTT. The chain links TRBV19 to TRBJ1-6, with TRBD1 identical over 9 bases. In germline, CDR1 is LNHDA, CDR2 SQIVND (reference sequence). V lost 8 bases to trimming and J lost 10 bases; unmatched junction nucleotides: 6. CDR3 length equals 13 residues.

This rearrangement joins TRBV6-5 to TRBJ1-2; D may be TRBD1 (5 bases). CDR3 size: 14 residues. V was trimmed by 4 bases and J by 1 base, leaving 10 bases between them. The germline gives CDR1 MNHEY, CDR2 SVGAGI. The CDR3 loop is CASSLDRFNYGYTF. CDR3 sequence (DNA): TGTGCCAGCAGTTTAGACAGATTTAACTATGGCTACACCTTC.

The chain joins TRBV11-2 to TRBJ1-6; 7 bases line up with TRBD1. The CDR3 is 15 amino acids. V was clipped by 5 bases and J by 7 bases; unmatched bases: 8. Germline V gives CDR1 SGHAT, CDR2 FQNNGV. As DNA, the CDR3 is TGTGCCAGCAGCGGGACAGAGTTGCCGAATTCACCCCTCCACTTT. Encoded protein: CASSGTELPNSPLHF.

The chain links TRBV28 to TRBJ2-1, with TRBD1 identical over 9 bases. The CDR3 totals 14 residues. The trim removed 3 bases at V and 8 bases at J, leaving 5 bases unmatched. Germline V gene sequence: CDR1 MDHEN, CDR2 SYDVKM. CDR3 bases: TGTGCCAGCAGTTTCGGGACAGGGTTCGATGAGCAGTTCTTC. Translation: CASSFGTGFDEQFF.

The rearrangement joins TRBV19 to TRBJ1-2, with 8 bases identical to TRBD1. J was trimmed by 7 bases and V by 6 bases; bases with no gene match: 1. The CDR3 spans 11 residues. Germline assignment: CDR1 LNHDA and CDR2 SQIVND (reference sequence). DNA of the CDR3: TGTGCCAGTAGGGACAGGGCTGGCTACACCTTC. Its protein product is CASRDRAGYTF. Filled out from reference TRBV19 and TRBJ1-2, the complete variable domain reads DGGITQSPKYLFRKEGQNVTLSCEQNLNHDAMYWYRQDPGQGLRLIYYSQIVNDFQKGDIAEGYSVSREKKESFPLTVTSAQKNPTAFYLCASRDRAGYTFGSGTRLTVV.

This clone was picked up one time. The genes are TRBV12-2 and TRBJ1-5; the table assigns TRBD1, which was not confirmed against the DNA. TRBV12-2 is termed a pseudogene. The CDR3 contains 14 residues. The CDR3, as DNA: TGTGCAAGTCGCTTATTCGACAGGAGTCAGCCCCAGCATTTT. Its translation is CASRLFDRSQPQHF.

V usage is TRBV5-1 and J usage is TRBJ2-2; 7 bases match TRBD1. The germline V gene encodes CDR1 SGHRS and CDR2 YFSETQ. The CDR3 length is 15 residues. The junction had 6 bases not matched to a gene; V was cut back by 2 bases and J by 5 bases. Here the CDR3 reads CASSFLGGVTGELFF. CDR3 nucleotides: TGCGCCAGCAGCTTTCTAGGGGGCGTAACCGGGGAGCTGTTTTTT.

CDR3 DNA sequence: TGCAGCGTCGGGTTTGCCCGGGCGGGAGGAGAGACCCAGTACTTC. It codes for CSVGFARAGGETQYF. The rearrangement links TRBV29-1 to TRBJ2-5; 8 nucleotides agree with TRBD2. The germline CDR1 and CDR2 sequences are SQVTM and ANQGSEA. Trimming took 6 bases from V and 4 from J; bases not matched to a gene: 13. The CDR3 totals 15 residues. Looking up the rest from reference TRBV29-1 and TRBJ2-5 gives the full variable domain: SAVISQKPSRDICQRGTSLTIQCQVDSQVTMMFWYRQQPGQSLTLIATANQGSEATYESGFVIDKFPISRPNLTFSTLTVSNMSPEDSSIYLCSVGFARAGGETQYFGPGTRLLVL.

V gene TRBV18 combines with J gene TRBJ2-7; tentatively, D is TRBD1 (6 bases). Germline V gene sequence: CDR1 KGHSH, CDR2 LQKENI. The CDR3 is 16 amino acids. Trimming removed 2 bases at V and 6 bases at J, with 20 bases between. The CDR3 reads CASSPDGPGANVEQYF. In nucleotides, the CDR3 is TGTGCCAGCTCACCAGACGGGCCAGGGGCAAATGTCGAGCAGTACTTC.

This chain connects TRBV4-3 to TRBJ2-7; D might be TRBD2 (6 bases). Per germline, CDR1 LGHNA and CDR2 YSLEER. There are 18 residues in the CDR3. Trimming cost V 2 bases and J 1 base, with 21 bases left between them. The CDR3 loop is CASSQQVALRGISYEQYF. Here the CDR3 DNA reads TGCGCCAGCAGCCAACAGGTAGCGCTGCGCGGGATTTCCTACGAGCAGTACTTC.

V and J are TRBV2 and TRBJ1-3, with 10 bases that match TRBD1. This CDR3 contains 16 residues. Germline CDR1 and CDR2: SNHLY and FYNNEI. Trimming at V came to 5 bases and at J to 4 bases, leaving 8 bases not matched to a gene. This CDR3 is CASSNTGTGVGNTIYF. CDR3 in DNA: TGTGCCAGCAGTAACACCGGGACAGGGGTGGGAAACACCATATATTTT.

For the CDR3, the DNA is TGTGCCAGCAGCAGGGAAGGATCCTACAATGAGCAGTTCTTC. Protein sequence: CASSREGSYNEQFF. This chain connects TRBV25-1 to TRBJ2-1; the D gene is possibly TRBD1 (5 bases). The CDR3 extends over 14 amino acids. Trimming stripped 6 bases from V and 1 base from J, with 10 bases between. Germline lookup yields CDR1 MGHDK and CDR2 SYGVNS.